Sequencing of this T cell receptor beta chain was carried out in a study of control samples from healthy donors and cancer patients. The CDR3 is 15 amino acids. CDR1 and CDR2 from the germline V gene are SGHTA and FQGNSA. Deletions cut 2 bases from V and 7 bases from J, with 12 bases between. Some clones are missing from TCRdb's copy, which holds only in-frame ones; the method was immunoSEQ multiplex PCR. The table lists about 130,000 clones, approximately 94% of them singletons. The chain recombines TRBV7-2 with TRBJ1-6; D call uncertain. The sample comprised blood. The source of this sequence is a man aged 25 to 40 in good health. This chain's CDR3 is CASSLINLRNSPLHF. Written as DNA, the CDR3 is TGTGCCAGCAGCTTAATCAACCTACGGAATTCACCCCTCCACTTT.